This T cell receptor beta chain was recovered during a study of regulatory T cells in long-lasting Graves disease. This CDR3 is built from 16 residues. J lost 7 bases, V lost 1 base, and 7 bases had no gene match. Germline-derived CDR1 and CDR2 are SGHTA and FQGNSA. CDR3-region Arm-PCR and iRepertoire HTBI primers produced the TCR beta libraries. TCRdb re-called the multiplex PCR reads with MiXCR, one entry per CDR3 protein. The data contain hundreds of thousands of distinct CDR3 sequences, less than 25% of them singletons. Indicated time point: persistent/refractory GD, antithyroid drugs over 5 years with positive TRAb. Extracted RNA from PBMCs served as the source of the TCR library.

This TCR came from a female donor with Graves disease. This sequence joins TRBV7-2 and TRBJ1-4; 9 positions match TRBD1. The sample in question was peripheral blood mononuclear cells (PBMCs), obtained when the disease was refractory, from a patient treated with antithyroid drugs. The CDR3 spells CASSLGTGENSEKLFF. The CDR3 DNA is TGTGCCAGCAGCTTAGGGACAGGGGAGAATTCTGAAAAACTGTTTTTT. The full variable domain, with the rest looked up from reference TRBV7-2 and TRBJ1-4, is GAGVSQSPSNKVTEKGKDVELRCDPISGHTALYWYRQSLGQGLEFLIYFQGNSAPDKSGLPSDRFSAERTGGSVSTLTIQRTQQEDSAVYLCASSLGTGENSEKLFFGSGTQLSVL.